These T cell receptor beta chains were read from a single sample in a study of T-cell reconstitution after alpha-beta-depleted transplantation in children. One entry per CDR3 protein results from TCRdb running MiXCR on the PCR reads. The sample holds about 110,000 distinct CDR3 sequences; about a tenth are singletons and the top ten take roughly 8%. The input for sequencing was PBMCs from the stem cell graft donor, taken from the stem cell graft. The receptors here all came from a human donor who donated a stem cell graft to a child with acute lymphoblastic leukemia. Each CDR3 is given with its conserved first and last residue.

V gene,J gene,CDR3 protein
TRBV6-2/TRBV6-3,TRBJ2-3,CASSLSRDTQYF
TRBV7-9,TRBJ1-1,CASSFPTQGSMNTEAFF
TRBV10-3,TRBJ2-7,CATWRASGYEQYF
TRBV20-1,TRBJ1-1,CSATRQGYTEAFF
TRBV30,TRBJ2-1,CAWRDNGDEQFF
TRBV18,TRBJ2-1,CASSPPGAYNEQFF
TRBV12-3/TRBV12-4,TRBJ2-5,CASSPGTGGVGETQYF
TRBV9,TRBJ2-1,CASSVARTSGGREEQFF
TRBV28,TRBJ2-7,CASRRTSASWDEQYF
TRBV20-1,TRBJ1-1,CSAATGRDTEAFF
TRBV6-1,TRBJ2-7,CASSEEVGVAYEQYF
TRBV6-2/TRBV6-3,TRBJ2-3,CASGPLAVYTDTQYF
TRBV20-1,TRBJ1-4,CSARDAGTGEEKLFF
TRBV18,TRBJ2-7,CASSPSSIKGSEQYF
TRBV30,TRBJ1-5,CAWSGKQGGNQPQHF
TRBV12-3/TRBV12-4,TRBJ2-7,CASSLRGPQYF
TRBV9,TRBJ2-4,CASSVNGQKNIQYF
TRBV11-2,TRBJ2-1,CASSSRLERVYNEQFF
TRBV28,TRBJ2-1,CASSSRTGSSNEQFF
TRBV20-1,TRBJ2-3,CSATGTSGGALGSTDTQYF
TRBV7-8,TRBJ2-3,CASSTLLGLAGASGTDTQYF
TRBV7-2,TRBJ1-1,CASSQSRGQDTEAFF
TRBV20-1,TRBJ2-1,CSAITKGGPGNEQFF
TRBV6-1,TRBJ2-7,CASAGDYLYEQYF
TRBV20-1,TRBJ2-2,CSATRQRLNTGELFF
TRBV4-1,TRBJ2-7,CASSQDPGQGLGTSYEQYF
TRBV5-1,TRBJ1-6,CASRGGQGNNSPLHF
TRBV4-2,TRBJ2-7,CASSQDWGGSVYF
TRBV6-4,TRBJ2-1,CASSDLGGTKLFF
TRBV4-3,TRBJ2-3,CASSQEPGGGTDTQYF
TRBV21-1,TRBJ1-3,CATQLLTTGAPSGNTIYF
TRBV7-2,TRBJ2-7,CASSPSGGAPYEQYF
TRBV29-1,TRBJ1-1,CSVERQGVSAEAFF
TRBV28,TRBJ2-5,CASTTRGTGYQETQYF
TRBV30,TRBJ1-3,CAWTRGDALENTIYF
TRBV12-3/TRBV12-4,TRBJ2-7,CASSPRTAGGPYEQYF
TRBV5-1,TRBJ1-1,CASSLEAVTEAFF
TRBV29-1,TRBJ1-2,CSVDSQGVGYGYTF
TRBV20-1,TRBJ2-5,CSARDLWTDWETQYF
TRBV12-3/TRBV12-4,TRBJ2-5,CASSWALAGPQETQYF
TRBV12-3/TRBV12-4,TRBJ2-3,CASSYSETFSTDTQYF
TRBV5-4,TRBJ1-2,CASSFGAYGYTF
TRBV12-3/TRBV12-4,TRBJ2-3,CASRKAGEGTDTQYF
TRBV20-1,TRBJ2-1,CSADLAGSSYNEQFF
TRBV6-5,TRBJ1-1,CASSSWGGREAFF
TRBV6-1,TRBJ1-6,CASSKQGANSPLHF
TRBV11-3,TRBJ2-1,CASSLGTYRIDEQFF